The 21 T cell receptor beta chains in this list originate from one sample, sequenced in a study of identifying expanded T cells in peripheral blood. Libraries were prepared by immunoSEQ multiplex PCR; TCRdb keeps only in-frame clonotypes and omits some of them. Here the sample spans about 97,000 clones, 88% being singletons. The sequenced sample consisted of blood. These receptors were obtained from a person between 18 and 70 years old in good health.

The chain joins TRBV30 to TRBJ2-2; D gene unclear. CDR3 length equals 14 residues. V was trimmed by 2 bases and J by 6 bases, leaving 13 bases between them. Germline V CDR1 and CDR2: GTSNPN, SVGIG (reference sequence). The CDR3 loop is CAWSKDPESGELFF. The CDR3 DNA follows: TGTGCCTGGAGTAAGGATCCTGAATCCGGGGAGCTGTTTTTT.

J is TRBJ2-7 and V is TRBV27, with 9 bases lining up with TRBD1. The CDR3 loop spans 13 amino acids. V lost 2 bases and J lost 5; bases outside the gene matches: 1. Germline V gene data show CDR1 as MNHEY and CDR2 as SMNVEV (reference sequence). Here the CDR3 reads CASSLGTGHEQYF. The DNA of the CDR3 is TGTGCCAGCAGTTTAGGGACAGGGCACGAGCAGTACTTC.

J is TRBJ2-7 and V is TRBV11-3, with 8 bases identical to TRBD1. The V gene's germline CDR1 is SGHNT and CDR2 YENEEA. CDR3 length equals 15 residues. V gave up 4 bases and J gave up 0 bases; unmatched junction bases: 5. The CDR3: CASSYGTGASYEQYF. For the CDR3, the DNA is TGTGCCAGCAGCTACGGGACAGGTGCCTCCTACGAGCAGTACTTC.

The genes are TRBV6-4 and TRBJ2-3; no reliable D call. The CDR3 sequence is 15 residues long. V lost 0 bases to trimming and J lost 4 bases, with 11 bases between them. CDR1 and CDR2 from the germline V gene are MRHNA and SNTAGT. CDR3 protein: CASSDSGKYADTQYF. CDR3 coding DNA: TGTGCCAGCAGTGACTCTGGAAAGTACGCAGATACGCAGTATTTT.

For this clone: Additional DNA sequences in this sample encode the identical CDR3. The chain recombines TRBV5-1 with TRBJ2-5; D not resolved. Trimming removed 2 bases at V and 5 bases at J, with 4 bases between. The CDR3 spans 11 residues. CDR1 and CDR2 from the germline V gene are SGHRS and YFSETQ. The CDR3 nucleotides read TGCGCCAGCAGCTTCGGGGAGACCCAGTACTTC. It specifies CASSFGETQYF.

J is TRBJ2-5 and V is TRBV7-9; 7 bases match TRBD1. The CDR3 has 16 residues. Germline-derived CDR1 and CDR2 are SEHNR and FQNEAQ (reference sequence). The J segment lost 3 bases and the V segment lost 3 bases, leaving 10 bases of the junction unmatched. The DNA for the CDR3 is TGTGCCAGCAGCTTCCCGGGACAGCCAAGTAAAGAGACCCAGTACTTC. Its protein is CASSFPGQPSKETQYF. Together with reference TRBV7-9 and TRBJ2-5, the CDR3 gives the full variable domain: DTGVSQNPRHKITKRGQNVTFRCDPISEHNRLYWYRQTLGQGPEFLTYFQNEAQLEKSRLLSDRFSAERPKGSFSTLEIQRTEQGDSAMYLCASSFPGQPSKETQYFGPGTRLLVL.

This sequence joins TRBV27 and TRBJ2-1; 9 bases align to TRBD1. The CDR3 has 17 residues. The germline gives CDR1 MNHEY, CDR2 SMNVEV (reference sequence). V lost 8 bases to trimming and J lost 0 bases; unmatched junction nucleotides: 11. CDR3 nucleotides: TGTGCCAGCGCCCCGGGACAGGGTCTGTACTCCTACAATGAGCAGTTCTTC. It codes for CASAPGQGLYSYNEQFF.

This clone was picked up one time. The chain has TRBV19 and TRBJ2-2; D not resolved. Trimming pared 8 bases from V and 5 bases from J, leaving 9 bases between. This CDR3 region has 12 residues. In germline, CDR1 is LNHDA, CDR2 SQIVND (reference sequence). CDR3: CASGLGTGELFF. CDR3 nucleotide sequence: TGTGCCAGTGGCTTGGGGACCGGGGAGCTGTTTTTT.

This clone was counted a single time. This rearrangement joins TRBV7-9 to TRBJ2-3, with TRBD2 identical over 10 bases. V dropped 2 bases and J dropped 5; count of bases not matched to a gene: 4. The CDR3 spans 15 residues. Germline V gives CDR1 SEHNR, CDR2 FQNEAQ (reference sequence). This chain's CDR3 is CASSLTSGTGDTQYF. The CDR3 DNA reads TGTGCCAGCAGCTTAACTAGCGGGACTGGAGATACGCAGTATTTT.

This clone was detected once. The chain uses TRBV4-3 and TRBJ1-1; no clear D. Germline lookup yields CDR1 LGHNA and CDR2 YSLEER. The CDR3 is 15 amino acids. The V end was cut by 4 bases, the J end by 1 base, with 13 bases between. As DNA, the CDR3 is TGCGCCAGCAGCCGAAACCGCGATCCGAACACTGAAGCTTTCTTT. Protein: CASSRNRDPNTEAFF.

The gene calls are TRBV20-1 and TRBJ2-1; perhaps TRBD1 as D (6 bases). The CDR3 runs to 11 residues. CDR1 is DFQATT and CDR2 is SNEGSKA in the germline V gene (reference sequence). The ends were cut back, 2 bases at V and 12 bases at J, with 11 bases in the middle. The chain's CDR3 is CSARLRGGQFF. The DNA of the CDR3 is TGCAGTGCTAGACTGAGAGGGGGGCAGTTCTTC.

This clone has just one count. The chain employs TRBV7-3 and TRBJ2-1; 12 positions agree with TRBD2. The CDR3 has 14 amino acids. Germline CDR1 is SGHTA and CDR2 is FQGTGA. V lost 5 bases to trimming and J lost 6 bases; unmatched junction nucleotides: 2. The DNA for the CDR3 is TGTGCCAGCAGCCGGACTAGCGGGATCAATGAGCAGTTCTTC. Amino acids: CASSRTSGINEQFF.

J is TRBJ2-2 and V is TRBV7-8; D remains ambiguous. The CDR3 has 14 residues. Germline V CDR1 and CDR2: SGHVS, FQNEAQ. The V end lost 11 bases, the J end lost 0 bases, and 13 bases lay between the germline ends. CDR3 protein: CAYSVLANTGELFF. In nucleotides, the CDR3 is TGTGCCTACTCGGTCCTAGCGAACACCGGGGAGCTGTTTTTT.

The CDR3 region has the DNA TGTGCCAGTAGTACGAGACAGGCCAACTCTGGGGCCAACGTCCTGACTTTC. Amino acid sequence: CASSTRQANSGANVLTF. The rearrangement links TRBV19 to TRBJ2-6; D possibly corresponds to TRBD1 (6 bases). Trimming pared 4 bases from V and 0 bases from J, leaving 13 bases between. CDR3 length: 17 residues. Germline V lookup: CDR1 LNHDA, CDR2 SQIVND (reference sequence).

The V call is TRBV7-3, the J call TRBJ2-1; 10 bases align to TRBD1. With 4 bases clipped from V and 4 bases from J, the junction kept 10 bases outside the gene matches. The CDR3 contains 17 residues. Germline values: CDR1 SGHTA, CDR2 FQGTGA. This chain's CDR3 is CASSSFPGTGAYNEQFF. The CDR3 nucleotides are TGTGCCAGCAGCTCCTTTCCCGGGACAGGGGCTTACAATGAGCAGTTCTTC. Using reference TRBV7-3 and TRBJ2-1 for the parts outside the CDR3, the full variable domain is GAGVSQTPSNKVTEKGKYVELRCDPISGHTALYWYRQSLGQGPEFLIYFQGTGAADDSGLPNDRFFAVRPEGSVSTLKIQRTERGDSAVYLCASSSFPGTGAYNEQFFGPGTRLTVL.

The chain combines TRBV6-4 with TRBJ1-6; a possible D gene is TRBD1 (6 bases). Germline loops: CDR1 MRHNA, CDR2 SNTAGT. V shed 4 bases and J shed 7 bases, with 11 bases lying between them. This CDR3 is built from 14 residues. The CDR3 region is CASSGGQQNSPLHF. CDR3 bases: TGTGCCAGCAGTGGAGGACAGCAGAATTCACCCCTCCACTTT.

The J gene is TRBJ1-2, the V gene TRBV7-2; D gene ambiguous. Germline V gene data show CDR1 as SGHTA and CDR2 as FQGNSA. The CDR3 spans 14 residues. Trimming removed 1 base from V and 4 bases from J, with 10 bases in between. The CDR3 spells CASSLGTGGYGYTF. CDR3 nucleotides: TGTGCCAGCAGCTTAGGGACTGGCGGCTATGGCTACACCTTC. The complete variable domain, with remaining parts taken from reference TRBV7-2 and TRBJ1-2, reads GAGVSQSPSNKVTEKGKDVELRCDPISGHTALYWYRQSLGQGLEFLIYFQGNSAPDKSGLPSDRFSAERTGGSVSTLTIQRTQQEDSAVYLCASSLGTGGYGYTFGSGTRLTVV.

V is TRBV9 and J is TRBJ1-4; weak D call: TRBD1 (5 bases). From germline, CDR1 is SGDLS and CDR2 YYNGEE. The CDR3 has 12 amino acids. V was pared by 3 bases and J by 10 bases, with 10 bases between. The CDR3: CASSEDQGKLFF. The CDR3 bases are TGTGCCAGCAGCGAAGATCAGGGAAAACTGTTTTTT.

This chain links TRBV10-3 with TRBJ2-3; 16 bases map to TRBD2. V dropped 6 bases and J dropped 1; count of bases not matched to a gene: 7. CDR1 is ENHRY and CDR2 is SYGVKD in the germline V gene. The CDR3 has 18 residues. CDR3 protein: CAIRPGLAGGHRTDTQYF. In DNA form, the CDR3 reads TGTGCCATCAGACCGGGACTAGCGGGGGGGCATCGCACAGATACGCAGTATTTT.

The CDR3 protein is CASNPGKVLGEQYF. The CDR3 nucleotides are TGTGCCAGCAACCCGGGAAAGGTCTTGGGAGAGCAGTACTTC. This chain links TRBV5-4 with TRBJ2-7; D perhaps matches TRBD2 (5 bases). Trimming took 6 bases from V and 7 from J, leaving 20 bases between them. The germline V gene has CDR1 SGHNT and CDR2 YYREEE (reference sequence). The CDR3 sequence is 14 residues long.

This CDR3 is CASSGTSGHGEQFF. CDR3 DNA sequence: TGCGCCAGCAGCGGGACTAGCGGGCATGGTGAGCAGTTCTTC. The chain has TRBV5-1 and TRBJ2-1; 12 bases agree with TRBD2. The CDR3 consists of 14 residues. CDR1 is SGHRS and CDR2 is YFSETQ in the germline V gene. V shed 4 bases and J 9 bases; nucleotides not matched to a gene: 5.